The 28 T cell receptor beta chains below were found in one sample sequenced in a study of human thymus T cells. Thymus tissue was removed during corrective cardiac surgery. Repertoires were generated with immunoSEQ multiplex PCR, while TCRdb's copy carries only in-frame clones and drops some. There are roughly 130,000 clones in the sample; about 93% occur only once, and around 0.022% lies in the top ten. The sample was thymus tissue. Receptors were obtained from a boy younger than two with a congenital heart defect but otherwise immunologically healthy.

The V and J genes are TRBV4-1 and TRBJ1-2; no clear D. V was shortened by 0 bases and J by 5 bases, with 10 bases between the two germline ends. The CDR3 is 14 amino acids. Per the germline V gene, CDR1 is MGHRA and CDR2 is YSYEKL. CDR3 amino acids: CASSQDPRSYGYTF. DNA of the CDR3: TGCGCCAGCAGCCAAGATCCCCGGTCTTATGGCTACACCTTC.

The chain joins TRBV29-1 to TRBJ1-5; no clear D gene. The CDR3 runs 14 residues. From germline, CDR1 is SQVTM and CDR2 ANQGSEA. The CDR3 is CRLIRGLSNQPQHF. Written as DNA, the CDR3 is TGCAGGTTAATTCGGGGTTTGAGCAATCAGCCCCAGCATTTT.

J is TRBJ2-5 and V is TRBV11-3; possible D gene TRBD1, 5 bases. The CDR3 is 14 amino acids. V shed 3 bases and J shed 3 bases, with 11 bases lying between them. Germline CDR1 and CDR2: SGHNT and YENEEA. CDR3 amino acids: CASSFRHRKETQYF. The CDR3 nucleotides are TGTGCCAGCAGCTTTAGGCACAGGAAAGAGACCCAGTACTTC.

CDR3 in DNA: TGTGCCAGCAGCGTAGAAGGGAACTCCTACGAGCAGTACTTC. This translates into CASSVEGNSYEQYF. The chain employs TRBV9 and TRBJ2-7, with unresolved D. Germline V gene sequence: CDR1 SGDLS, CDR2 YYNGEE. Trimming removed 0 bases at V and 0 bases at J, with 7 bases between. The CDR3 consists of 14 residues.

The V gene is TRBV6-1, the J gene TRBJ2-7; the match to TRBD1 covers 9 bases. This CDR3 comprises 13 residues. Germline V gene data show CDR1 as MNHNS and CDR2 as SASEGT. V shed 4 bases and J 5 bases; nucleotides not matched to a gene: 3. As DNA, the CDR3 is TGTGCCAGCAGTGCTCGGGACAGGGACGAGCAGTACTTC. Its protein is CASSARDRDEQYF.

The J gene is TRBJ1-3, the V gene TRBV7-9, with D unresolved. Trimming took off 1 base at V and 2 bases at J, with 3 bases between the two ends. This CDR3 has 13 amino acids. In germline, CDR1 is SEHNR, CDR2 FQNEAQ (reference sequence). Here the CDR3 reads CASSLVAGNTIYF. CDR3 nucleotide sequence: TGTGCCAGCAGCTTAGTTGCTGGAAACACCATATATTTT. The full variable domain, with the rest looked up from reference TRBV7-9 and TRBJ1-3, is DTGVSQNPRHKITKRGQNVTFRCDPISEHNRLYWYRQTLGQGPEFLTYFQNEAQLEKSRLLSDRFSAERPKGSFSTLEIQRTEQGDSAMYLCASSLVAGNTIYFGEGSWLTVV.

The V call is TRBV2, the J call TRBJ2-7; TRBD1 matches 8 bases. V lost 7 bases, J lost 3 bases, and 14 bases stayed unmatched. This CDR3 spans 16 amino acids. Germline V gives CDR1 SNHLY, CDR2 FYNNEI. CDR3 region: CASTQGGGTGYYEQYF. The CDR3 bases are TGTGCCAGCACCCAAGGGGGTGGGACAGGTTACTACGAGCAGTACTTC.

This clone was observed once. The chain has TRBV7-9 and TRBJ2-5; tentative D call: TRBD2 (6 bases). V gave up 5 bases and J gave up 4 bases, with 11 bases separating them. The CDR3 loop spans 13 amino acids. The germline CDR1 and CDR2 sequences are SEHNR and FQNEAQ (reference sequence). CDR3 nucleotide sequence: TGTGCCAGCAGCATCCCGGGAGTAGAGACCCAGTACTTC. This translates into CASSIPGVETQYF.

The rearrangement links TRBV14 to TRBJ1-6; a weak D match, TRBD1 (5 bases). CDR1 and CDR2 from the germline V gene are SGHDN and FVKESK. V was trimmed by 0 bases and J by 8 bases, leaving 23 bases between them. CDR3 length: 19 amino acids. The CDR3 nucleotides read TGTGCCAGCAGCCAAGATCCACCCACAGGCCGGCAGGGCGATTCACCCCTCCACTTT. Protein product: CASSQDPPTGRQGDSPLHF.

This clone was seen once. The rearrangement uses TRBV2 and TRBJ1-1; D possibly corresponds to TRBD1 (5 bases). The germline CDR1 and CDR2 sequences are SNHLY and FYNNEI. The CDR3 contains 13 residues. V dropped 2 bases and J dropped 4 bases, with 8 bases sitting between them. The CDR3 region is CASSERGGTEAFF. CDR3 sequence (DNA): TGTGCCAGCAGTGAACGGGGGGGCACTGAAGCTTTCTTT.

CDR3 in DNA: TGTGCCAGCAGTGAAGAGCGGGCGGGGCTGGGGAAACTGTTTTTT. It translates to CASSEERAGLGKLFF. This sequence joins TRBV25-1 and TRBJ1-4; possible D gene TRBD1, 5 bases. The CDR3 covers 15 residues. Trimming took off 2 bases at V and 11 bases at J, with 18 bases between the two ends. From germline, CDR1 is MGHDK and CDR2 SYGVNS.

The chain has TRBV19 and TRBJ1-2; no firm D call. CDR1 LNHDA and CDR2 SQIVND come from the germline V gene (reference sequence). The CDR3 sequence is 10 residues long. The V end was cut by 6 bases, the J end by 7 bases, with 6 bases between. In nucleotides, the CDR3 is TGTGCCAGTAGGTCGGGTGGCTACACCTTC. This codes for CASRSGGYTF.

This chain links TRBV5-6 with TRBJ1-2, with no clear D. The CDR3 is 15 residues long. Trimming took 0 bases from V and 5 from J, leaving 14 bases between them. The germline gives CDR1 SGHDT, CDR2 YYEEEE. Here the CDR3 DNA reads TGTGCCAGCAGCTTGGGGCGGAACCCTTCTTATGGCTACACCTTC. This sequence encodes CASSLGRNPSYGYTF.

The genes are TRBV4-3 and TRBJ1-5; D might be TRBD1 (5 bases). Germline values: CDR1 LGHNA, CDR2 YSLEER. The CDR3 sequence is 14 residues long. V lost 5 bases to trimming and J lost 8 bases, with 16 bases between them. The CDR3 loop is CASSAAGTSKPQHF. DNA of the CDR3: TGCGCCAGCAGCGCCGCCGGGACGTCGAAGCCCCAGCATTTT.

The genes are TRBV18 and TRBJ2-2; D is perhaps TRBD2 (5 bases). V was shortened by 0 bases and J by 7 bases, with 15 bases between the two germline ends. The CDR3 loop spans 16 amino acids. The germline CDR1 and CDR2 sequences are KGHSH and LQKENI. The CDR3 region is CASSPPRVTTRGELFF. CDR3 sequence (DNA): TGTGCCAGCTCACCACCGAGGGTAACCACTCGCGGGGAGCTGTTTTTT.

This chain joins TRBV27 and TRBJ2-5, with 8 bases that match TRBD2. J was trimmed by 4 bases and V by 5 bases; bases with no gene match: 6. Germline V gene sequence: CDR1 MNHEY, CDR2 SMNVEV (reference sequence). This CDR3 has 14 amino acids. CDR3 bases: TGTGCCAGCAGTCCGGGACTAGACGCAGAGACCCAGTACTTC. Translating it yields CASSPGLDAETQYF.

V gene TRBV19 combines with J gene TRBJ2-2; no firm D call. Trimming took off 5 bases at V and 8 bases at J, with 18 bases between the two ends. The germline CDR1 and CDR2 sequences are LNHDA and SQIVND (reference sequence). The CDR3 spans 15 residues. The CDR3 DNA sequence: TGTGCCAGTAGTCTTTCCGATATCGGCGGTGGGGAGCTGTTTTTT. It yields the protein CASSLSDIGGGELFF.

This sequence joins TRBV6-6 and TRBJ1-6, with D possibly matching TRBD1 (6 bases). The germline V gene encodes CDR1 MNHNY and CDR2 SVGAGI (reference sequence). The CDR3 consists of 14 residues. V lost 2 bases to trimming and J lost 10 bases, with 12 bases between them. The DNA of the CDR3 is TGTGCCAGCAGTTACGGCAGGGGTGACTCACCCCTCCACTTT. This encodes CASSYGRGDSPLHF.

The rearrangement links TRBV27 to TRBJ2-7; no firm D call. Trimming took off 3 bases at V and 2 bases at J, with 8 bases between the two ends. Germline V CDR1 and CDR2: MNHEY, SMNVEV (reference sequence). CDR3 length: 13 amino acids. The CDR3 DNA reads as TGTGCCAGCAGTTTCGGGCCGCCCTACGAGCAGTACTTC. This gives the protein CASSFGPPYEQYF.

The chain combines TRBV4-1 with TRBJ2-3; D remains ambiguous. V dropped 2 bases and J dropped 1 base, with 13 bases sitting between them. The CDR3 loop spans 16 amino acids. Germline V gene sequence: CDR1 MGHRA, CDR2 YSYEKL. CDR3 in DNA: TGCGCCAGCAGCCAAAATCCCCGGTGGGGCACAGATACGCAGTATTTT. Residues: CASSQNPRWGTDTQYF.

The chain couples TRBV5-6 to TRBJ1-5; TRBD1 is a possible D gene (5 bases). Trimming pared 3 bases from V and 6 bases from J, leaving 19 bases between. This CDR3 region has 16 residues. Germline CDR1 is SGHDT and CDR2 is YYEEEE. In DNA, the CDR3 is TGTGCCAGCAGCTCCAAGATGGGTCAGGGCGGTCAGCCCCAGCATTTT. Protein: CASSSKMGQGGQPQHF. Supplemented by reference TRBV5-6 and TRBJ1-5, the full variable domain reads DAGVTQSPTHLIKTRGQQVTLRCSPKSGHDTVSWYQQALGQGPQFIFQYYEEEERQRGNFPDRFSGHQFPNYSSELNVNALLLGDSALYLCASSSKMGQGGQPQHFGDGTRLSIL.

CDR3 nucleotide sequence: TGCGCCAGCAGCTTGTATCTGGCTAGCGGGGACCAAGAGACCCAGTACTTC. This sequence encodes CASSLYLASGDQETQYF. V usage is TRBV5-1 and J usage is TRBJ2-5, with 9 bases aligning to TRBD2. Germline loops: CDR1 SGHRS, CDR2 YFSETQ. Trimming cost V 1 base and J 0 bases; bases outside gene matches: 7. The CDR3 covers 17 residues.

V usage is TRBV4-3 and J usage is TRBJ1-6, with 7 bases matching TRBD1. The germline CDR1 and CDR2 sequences are LGHNA and YSLEER. Germline trimming cut 1 base from V and 5 bases from J; bases unmatched to any gene: 14. The length of the CDR3 is 19 residues. CDR3 in DNA: TGCGCCAGCAGCCAAGTTCGGGTGACAGGGAGATGGGATAATTCACCCCTCCACTTT. It specifies CASSQVRVTGRWDNSPLHF.

The rearrangement uses TRBV6-1 and TRBJ1-6, with TRBD1 as a possible D gene (6 bases). Germline CDR1 MNHNS, CDR2 SASEGT. Trimming cost V 4 bases and J 0 bases, with 16 bases left between them. The CDR3 is 18 amino acids. The CDR3 DNA sequence: TGTGCCAGCAGTGCGGGCAGGGGCCGGAGCTCCTATAATTCACCCCTCCACTTT. This encodes CASSAGRGRSSYNSPLHF.

This clone is a singleton in its sample. This sequence joins TRBV28 and TRBJ2-2; TRBD2 matches at 16 bases. This CDR3 is 18 amino acids long. CDR1 and CDR2 (germline): MDHEN, SYDVKM. Losses at the gene ends were 4 bases for V and 6 bases for J; bases not matched to a gene: 8. CDR3 coding DNA: TGTGCCAGCAGTTATGGGACTAGCGGGGGGGCAGTACCCGGGGAGCTGTTTTTT. Translating gives CASSYGTSGGAVPGELFF.

This chain connects TRBV7-3 to TRBJ2-5; TRBD2 agrees at 8 bases. V shed 5 bases, J shed 9 bases, and the junction held 20 bases outside the gene matches. CDR3 length: 17 residues. Germline CDR1 and CDR2: SGHTA and FQGTGA. The DNA of the CDR3 is TGTGCCAGCAGCCCCGACTCCGCAGCGGGGGTCCGCCGGGCCCAGTACTTC. Protein product: CASSPDSAAGVRRAQYF.

The chain employs TRBV15 and TRBJ1-1, with D unclear. CDR3 length equals 13 residues. CDR1 and CDR2 from the germline V gene are LNHNV and YYDKDF (reference sequence). Trimming took 1 base from V and 6 from J, leaving 9 bases between them. In DNA form, the CDR3 reads TGTGCCACCAGCAGAGGGGGTCGATCTGAAGCTTTCTTT. Its protein product is CATSRGGRSEAFF.

CDR3 DNA sequence: TGTGCCAGCAGTGGGGACAGGGGGTTCAACGGGGAGCTGTTTTTT. Its protein product is CASSGDRGFNGELFF. The V gene is TRBV14, the J gene TRBJ2-2; 11 nucleotides match TRBD1. V dropped 6 bases and J dropped 7; count of bases not matched to a gene: 7. The CDR3 extends over 15 amino acids. Germline CDR1 is SGHDN and CDR2 is FVKESK.